Described below is a single TCR beta chain sequence and its context. These data are taken from a study of long-term antiretroviral therapy in people with HIV. Survey-level resolution applied to immunoSEQ assay v3.0. The protocol was immunoSEQ multiplex PCR, while the TCRdb copy is restricted to in-frame clones and leaves out a portion. The table records about 39,000 clones, approximately 85% of them present only once. Trimming left V 1 base short and J 6 bases short, with 13 bases between. Per germline, CDR1 SGHAT and CDR2 FQNNGV. This CDR3 is built from 14 residues. The chain carries TRBV11-2 and TRBJ2-7, with D perhaps matching TRBD1 (6 bases). The origin of this receptor is a woman aged 50 to 65 with HIV. The sample consisted of unsorted PBMCs, taken 3.1 years after starting antiretroviral therapy. CDR3 bases: TGTGCCAGCAGCTTAGTAGGGCAGGGGATCGAGCAGTACTTC. Amino acids: CASSLVGQGIEQYF.